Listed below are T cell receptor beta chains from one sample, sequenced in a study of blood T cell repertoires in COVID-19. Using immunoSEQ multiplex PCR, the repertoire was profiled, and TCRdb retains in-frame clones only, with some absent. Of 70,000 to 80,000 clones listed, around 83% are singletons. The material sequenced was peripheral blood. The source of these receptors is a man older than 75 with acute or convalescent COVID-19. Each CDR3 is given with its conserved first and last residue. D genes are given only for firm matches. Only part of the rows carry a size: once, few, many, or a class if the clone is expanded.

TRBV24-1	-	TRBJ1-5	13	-	CATSAGGTQPQHF	TGTGCCACCAGTGCGGGGGGAACTCAGCCCCAGCATTTT
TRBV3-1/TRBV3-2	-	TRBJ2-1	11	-	CASQGYNEQFF	TGTGCCAGCCAGGGGTACAATGAGCAGTTCTTC
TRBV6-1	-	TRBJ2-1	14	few	CASSESGLGYEQFF	TGTGCCAGCAGTGAGAGTGGGTTGGGCTATGAGCAGTTCTTC
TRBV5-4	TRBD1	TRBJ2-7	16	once	CASSLAPGQGKYEQYF	TGTGCCAGCAGCTTGGCCCCAGGACAGGGGAAATACGAGCAGTACTTC
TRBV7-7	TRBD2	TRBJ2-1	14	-	CASKRDATTDEQFF	TGTGCCAGCAAGCGGGACGCAACAACAGATGAGCAGTTCTTC
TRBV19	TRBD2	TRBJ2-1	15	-	CASRPAGVVSNEQFF	TGTGCCAGTAGGCCAGCGGGAGTAGTATCCAATGAGCAGTTCTTC
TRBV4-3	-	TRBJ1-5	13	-	CASSGLSNQPQHF	TGCGCCAGCAGCGGGCTGAGCAATCAGCCCCAGCATTTT
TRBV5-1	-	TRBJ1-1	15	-	CASSLLARSVTEAFF	TGCGCCAGCAGCTTGTTAGCACGCTCAGTCACTGAAGCTTTCTTT
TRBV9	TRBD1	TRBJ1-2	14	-	CASSTWTGGYGYTF	TGTGCCAGCAGCACATGGACAGGGGGCTATGGCTACACCTTC
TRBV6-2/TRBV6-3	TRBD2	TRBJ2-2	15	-	CASSWGGASTGELFF	TGTGCCAGCAGTTGGGGAGGGGCGAGCACCGGGGAGCTGTTTTTT
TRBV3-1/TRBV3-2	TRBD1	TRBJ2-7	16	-	CASSQGTGTESYEQYF	TGTGCCAGCAGCCAAGGAACCGGGACAGAATCCTACGAGCAGTACTTC
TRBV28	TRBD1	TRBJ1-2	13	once	CASSLGQGYGYTF	TGTGCCAGCAGTCTCGGACAGGGATATGGCTACACCTTC
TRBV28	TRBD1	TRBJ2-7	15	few	CASSSTGDQVLKQYF	TGTGCCAGCAGTTCAACAGGGGACCAAGTTCTCAAGCAGTACTTC
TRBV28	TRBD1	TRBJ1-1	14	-	CASSPGTGATEAFF	TGTGCCAGCAGTCCGGGGACAGGGGCCACTGAAGCTTTCTTT
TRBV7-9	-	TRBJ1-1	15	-	CASSSVTSMNTEAFF	TGTGCCAGCAGCTCCGTGACAAGCATGAACACTGAAGCTTTCTTT
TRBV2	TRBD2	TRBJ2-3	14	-	CASMGGVSTDTQYF	TGTGCCAGCATGGGAGGGGTTAGCACAGATACGCAGTATTTT
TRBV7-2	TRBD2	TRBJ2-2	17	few	CASSLVLAGAGTGELFF	TGTGCCAGCAGCTTAGTGCTAGCGGGGGCTGGGACCGGGGAGCTGTTTTTT
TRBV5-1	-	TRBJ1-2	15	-	CASSLDGGPLHGYTF	TGCGCCAGCAGCTTGGATGGGGGCCCGCTTCATGGCTACACCTTC
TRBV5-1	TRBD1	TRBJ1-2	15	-	CASSPTTGGGYGYTF	TGCGCCAGCAGCCCAACTACAGGGGGCGGATATGGCTACACCTTC
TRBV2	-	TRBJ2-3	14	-	CASSLRGVTDTQYF	TGTGCCAGCAGTCTCAGGGGGGTCACAGATACGCAGTATTTT
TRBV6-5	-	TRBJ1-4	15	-	CASRVEAYYNEKLFF	TGTGCCAGCAGAGTAGAGGCCTATTATAATGAAAAACTGTTTTTT
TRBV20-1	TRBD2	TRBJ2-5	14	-	CSASVAGVQETQYF	TGCAGTGCTAGTGTAGCGGGGGTTCAAGAGACCCAGTACTTC
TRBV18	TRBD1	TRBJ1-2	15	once	CASSPGQGALGGYTF	TGTGCCAGCTCACCGGGTCAGGGGGCGCTCGGCGGCTACACCTTC
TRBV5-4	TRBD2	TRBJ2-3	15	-	CASSLGLAEADTQYF	TGTGCCAGCAGCTTGGGACTAGCGGAAGCAGATACGCAGTATTTT
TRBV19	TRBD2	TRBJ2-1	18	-	CASSIFLAGAHSYNEQFF	TGTGCCAGTAGTATCTTCCTAGCGGGAGCCCACTCCTACAATGAGCAGTTCTTC
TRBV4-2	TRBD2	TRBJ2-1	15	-	CASSQLAGGDNEQFF	TGTGCCAGCAGCCAATTAGCGGGGGGGGACAATGAGCAGTTCTTC
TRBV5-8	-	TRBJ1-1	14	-	CASSLQGVNTEAFF	TGTGCCAGCAGCCTACAGGGTGTGAACACTGAAGCTTTCTTT
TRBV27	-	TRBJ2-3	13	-	CASSFTYTDTQYF	TGTGCCAGCAGTTTCACATATACAGATACGCAGTATTTT
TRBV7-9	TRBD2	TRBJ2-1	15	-	CASSLEERGYNEQFF	TGTGCCAGCAGCTTAGAAGAGCGGGGCTACAATGAGCAGTTCTTC
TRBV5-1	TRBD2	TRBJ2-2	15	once	CASSLASGGAGELFF	TGCGCCAGCAGCTTGGCCAGCGGGGGGGCCGGGGAGCTGTTTTTT
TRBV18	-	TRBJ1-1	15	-	CASSPVPRKNTEAFF	TGTGCCAGCTCCCCTGTTCCGCGAAAGAACACTGAAGCTTTCTTT